This record covers a single T cell receptor beta chain. This CDR3 contains 13 residues. CDR1 SGHVS and CDR2 FNYEAQ come from the germline V gene. Trimming left V 1 base short and J 7 bases short, with 7 bases between. The entry originates in a study of T cell changes during pregnancy in multiple sclerosis. Repertoires were generated with immunoSEQ multiplex PCR, while TCRdb's copy carries only in-frame clones and drops some. The table lists roughly 77,000 clones, roughly 92% of them singletons. The receptor was isolated from a female donor with multiple sclerosis, enrolled in a pregnancy study. The sample here was peripheral blood, taken in the second trimester of pregnancy. The chain employs TRBV7-6 and TRBJ2-2, with D hard to call. In nucleotides, the CDR3 is TGTGCCAGCAGCTTAGTAGATGGCGGGGAGCTGTTTTTT. It is translated as CASSLVDGGELFF.